These T cell receptor beta chains were read from a single sample in a study of blood T cell repertoires in COVID-19. The assay was immunoSEQ multiplex PCR, and TCRdb's table has in-frame clones only and misses some. The table has about 140,000 clones, about 79% seen once. The source material was peripheral blood. The origin of the receptors is a man aged 55 to 69 with active or convalescent COVID-19. Both conserved end residues are part of each CDR3. A D gene is named only where the DNA matches it firmly. Clone size is not always given. Where it is, it says once, few, many or a class for expanded clones.

d_call cdr3_length j_call v_call clone_size cdr3_aa cdr3_nt
. 12 TRBJ1-1 TRBV2 . CASSGGLAEAFF TGTGCCAGCAGTGGGGGGCTCGCTGAAGCTTTCTTT
. 13 TRBJ1-1 TRBV19 . CATTDRANTEAFF TGTGCCACCACGGACAGAGCGAACACTGAAGCTTTCTTT
. 15 TRBJ1-5 TRBV19 few CASSIRGAGNQPQHF TGTGCCAGTAGCATCCGGGGGGCAGGCAATCAGCCCCAGCATTTT
. 14 TRBJ1-1 TRBV4-1 . CASSQMGTGIEAFF TGCGCCAGCAGCCAAATGGGAACAGGGATCGAAGCTTTCTTT
TRBD1 17 TRBJ1-5 TRBV19 . CASSFDPGQAGHQPQHF TGTGCCAGTAGTTTCGACCCTGGACAGGCTGGGCATCAGCCCCAGCATTTT
. 16 TRBJ2-4 TRBV11-2 . CASSSLPAVAKNIQYF TGTGCCAGCAGCTCCCTCCCTGCGGTAGCCAAAAACATTCAGTACTTC
. 16 TRBJ2-1 TRBV21-1 . CASSKGAGGRYNEQFF TGTGCCAGCAGCAAAGGGGCGGGAGGGCGTTACAATGAGCAGTTCTTC
. 15 TRBJ1-1 TRBV6-5 . CASSYSSLRGTEAFF TGTGCCAGCAGTTACTCGAGTTTAAGGGGCACTGAAGCTTTCTTT
. 14 TRBJ1-1 TRBV13 few CASSLRTLNTEAFF TGTGCCAGCAGCCTGAGGACACTGAACACTGAAGCTTTCTTT
. 16 TRBJ2-3 TRBV27 many CASSLGGARGTDTQYF TGTGCCAGCAGTTTGGGGGGGGCGCGTGGCACAGATACGCAGTATTTT
. 14 TRBJ2-4 TRBV29-1 . CSVGETLAKNIQYF TGCAGCGTTGGGGAGACACTAGCCAAAAACATTCAGTACTTC
. 15 TRBJ1-3 TRBV4-3 . CASSQDSVLGNTIYF TGCGCCAGCAGCCAAGATAGCGTGTTGGGAAACACCATATATTTT
. 14 TRBJ1-3 TRBV5-1 . CASSLDGGGNTIYF TGCGCCAGCAGCTTGGACGGGGGTGGAAACACCATATATTTT
. 12 TRBJ2-1 TRBV5-1 . CASSLGQRQQFF TGCGCCAGCAGCTTAGGACAGCGCCAGCAGTTCTTC
. 14 TRBJ1-1 TRBV5-6 . CASRAQGLNTEAFF TGTGCCAGCAGGGCTCAGGGCCTGAACACTGAAGCTTTCTTT
TRBD2 17 TRBJ2-5 TRBV11-2 few CASSLSQTSGPVGTQYF TGTGCCAGCAGCTTAAGCCAAACTAGCGGGCCCGTTGGGACCCAGTACTTC
. 13 TRBJ1-1 TRBV6-5 . CATSLLRGTEAFF TGTGCCACATCGCTTCTCAGGGGCACTGAAGCTTTCTTT
. 16 TRBJ1-2 TRBV6-6 . CASSYRGSPANYGYTF TGTGCCAGCAGTTACCGCGGGTCCCCTGCTAACTATGGCTACACCTTC
TRBD2 15 TRBJ2-1 TRBV6-5 . CASRVSGAHYNEQFF TGTGCCAGCAGAGTTAGCGGGGCCCACTACAATGAGCAGTTCTTC
TRBD1 14 TRBJ1-5 TRBV6-5 . CATGQGLNNQPQHF TGTGCCACCGGACAGGGTTTAAACAATCAGCCCCAGCATTTT
. 18 TRBJ1-6 TRBV27 . CASSFGQGRWSYNSPLHF TGTGCCAGCAGTTTCGGCCAGGGGCGATGGTCCTATAATTCACCCCTCCACTTT
. 15 TRBJ2-5 TRBV4-1 . CASSQDLTNQETQYF TGCGCCAGCAGCCAAGATTTGACTAACCAAGAGACCCAGTACTTC
TRBD2 15 TRBJ2-5 TRBV7-6 . CASSPPAGGSQTQYF TGTGCCAGCAGCCCCCCGGCGGGGGGTTCACAGACCCAGTACTTC
TRBD1 14 TRBJ1-4 TRBV2 . CASTGTGAGEKLFF TGTGCCAGCACCGGAACAGGGGCGGGTGAAAAACTGTTTTTT
TRBD2 16 TRBJ2-3 TRBV3-1/TRBV3-2 . CASAPLGGGAPDTQYF TGTGCCAGTGCCCCTTTGGGCGGGGGGGCCCCAGATACGCAGTATTTT
. 12 TRBJ1-1 TRBV7-2 . CASSFTSTEAFF TGTGCCAGCAGCTTTACATCTACTGAAGCTTTCTTT
. 13 TRBJ2-1 TRBV30 . CAWSHGISDEQFF TGTGCCTGGAGTCACGGTATAAGCGATGAGCAGTTCTTC
TRBD1 14 TRBJ1-4 TRBV7-2 . CASSSGQDYRGLFF TGTGCCAGCAGCTCTGGACAGGACTACCGTGGGCTGTTTTTT
TRBD1 19 TRBJ2-6 TRBV4-1 . CASSRHRDRENSGANVLTF TGCGCCAGCAGCCGGCACCGGGACAGAGAAAACTCTGGGGCCAACGTCCTGACTTTC
. 15 TRBJ1-1 TRBV11-3 . CASSLDFQESTEAFF TGTGCCAGCAGCTTAGATTTCCAGGAATCCACTGAAGCTTTCTTT
TRBD2 15 TRBJ2-1 TRBV7-2 . CASSFTSGGAFEQFF TGTGCCAGCAGCTTTACTAGCGGGGGGGCCTTTGAGCAGTTCTTC
. 16 TRBJ1-2 TRBV5-1 . CASSLAGDNSLYGYTF TGCGCCAGCAGCTTGGCCGGGGACAATTCTCTCTATGGCTACACCTTC
. 14 TRBJ1-1 TRBV4-1 . CASSQDRGGAEAFF TGCGCCAGCAGCCAAGATAGGGGCGGGGCTGAAGCTTTCTTT
. 17 TRBJ1-2 TRBV15 . CATSRDQNRVRADGYTF TGTGCCACCAGCAGAGATCAAAACCGAGTCAGGGCGGATGGCTACACCTTC
TRBD2 15 TRBJ2-3 TRBV30 . CACPAGGLRTDTQYF TGTGCCTGCCCAGCGGGGGGGCTTCGCACAGATACGCAGTATTTT
. 13 TRBJ1-5 TRBV18 . CATRQDRNQPQHF TGTGCCACACGACAGGATCGCAATCAGCCCCAGCATTTT
TRBD2 16 TRBJ2-2 TRBV7-8 . CASGTSGSRGTGELFF TGTGCCAGCGGGACTAGCGGGAGTAGGGGCACCGGGGAGCTGTTTTTT
. 14 TRBJ1-6 TRBV6-5 . CASSYKDNRSPLHF TGTGCCAGCAGTTATAAAGACAACCGGTCACCCCTCCACTTT
TRBD1 16 TRBJ1-2 TRBV11-2 . CASSMTGGLLFYGYTF TGTGCCAGCAGCATGACAGGGGGCCTGCTTTTCTATGGCTACACCTTC
TRBD1 12 TRBJ1-2 TRBV2 . CASMTGGTGYTF TGTGCCAGCATGACAGGGGGAACTGGCTACACCTTC
. 18 TRBJ2-4 TRBV18 . CASSPVSSTGVAKNIQYF TGTGCCAGCTCACCAGTCAGCTCCACCGGGGTAGCCAAAAACATTCAGTACTTC
TRBD1 15 TRBJ1-1 TRBV6-5 . CASSYLGTGYTEAFF TGTGCCAGCAGTTACTTGGGGACAGGCTACACTGAAGCTTTCTTT
. 14 TRBJ2-3 TRBV2 . CASSGTSRTDTQYF TGTGCCAGCAGTGGGACTTCGAGGACAGATACGCAGTATTTT
. 11 TRBJ2-1 TRBV24-1 . CATQGGYEQFF TGTGCCACCCAAGGGGGATACGAGCAGTTCTTC
TRBD1 13 TRBJ1-2 TRBV7-2 . CASSFRGPGGYTF TGTGCCAGCAGCTTTAGGGGGCCAGGGGGCTACACCTTC
. 16 TRBJ1-5 TRBV6-5 . CASSSLGGGNNQPQHF TGTGCCAGCAGTTCCTTAGGGGGGGGGAACAATCAGCCCCAGCATTTT
TRBD1 14 TRBJ1-1 TRBV5-1 . CASSLGDRNTEAFF TGCGCCAGCAGCCTGGGGGACAGGAACACTGAAGCTTTCTTT
. 16 TRBJ2-6 TRBV6-5 once CASSYSAGYGANVLTF TGTGCCAGCAGTTACTCGGCGGGCTATGGGGCCAACGTCCTGACTTTC
. 12 TRBJ1-1 TRBV18 . CASSRLGTEAFF TGTGCCAGCTCACGACTTGGCACTGAAGCTTTCTTT
TRBD1 18 TRBJ1-2 TRBV10-3 . CAIRPTVTGTRNDYGYTF TGTGCCATCAGGCCTACAGTGACAGGGACCCGAAACGACTATGGCTACACCTTC
TRBD1 13 TRBJ1-1 TRBV6-1 . CASRDRGGTEAFF TGTGCCAGCAGGGACAGGGGAGGTACTGAAGCTTTCTTT
TRBD1 13 TRBJ1-2 TRBV6-5 . CASTGQGARGYTF TGTGCCAGCACTGGACAGGGGGCGAGAGGCTACACCTTC
. 15 TRBJ2-1 TRBV5-1 . CASSLGSTTYNEQFF TGCGCCAGCAGCTTGGGGAGTACAACCTACAATGAGCAGTTCTTC
. 12 TRBJ1-1 TRBV11-2 . CASSLDYTEAFF TGTGCCAGCAGCTTAGACTACACTGAAGCTTTCTTT
. 14 TRBJ1-2 TRBV6-5 . CASSSLGANYGYTF TGTGCCAGCAGTTCTTTAGGGGCAAACTATGGCTACACCTTC
TRBD1 15 TRBJ1-5 TRBV9 few CASSSGQGESGPQHF TGTGCCAGCAGTTCCGGACAGGGCGAATCAGGGCCCCAGCATTTT
TRBD1 16 TRBJ1-2 TRBV5-4 once CASSIRGRQGGYGYTF TGTGCCAGCAGCATACGCGGTAGACAGGGGGGTTATGGCTACACCTTC
TRBD1 17 TRBJ2-3 TRBV4-3 . CASSQDHGGRGSDTQYF TGCGCCAGCAGCCAAGATCATGGGGGCAGGGGGTCGGATACGCAGTATTTT
. 15 TRBJ2-5 TRBV12-2 few CASRSNSTGEETQYF TGTGCAAGTCGCTCCAACTCTACAGGGGAAGAGACCCAGTACTTC
. 16 TRBJ1-6 TRBV27 . CASSAKGGSIYSPLHF TGTGCCAGCAGTGCGAAAGGAGGCAGCATATATTCACCCCTCCACTTT